The T cell receptor beta chain described here comes from a study of identical twins. Regarding the study as a whole: A cross-sectional statistical analysis, not follow-up of the same donors, supported the conclusions.

Losses at the gene ends were 4 bases for V and 2 bases for J; bases not matched to a gene: 10. Per germline, CDR1 MNHEY and CDR2 SMNVEV (reference sequence). The CDR3 has 17 amino acids. TCRdb passed the 5' RACE reads through MiXCR, listing each CDR3 protein once. Seen here are hundreds of thousands of distinct CDR3 sequences, roughly 9.7% observed once, and the top ten hold around 7.1%. This clonotype turned up a few times. Its target is unknown. These data were also filed under a second study, of yellow fever vaccine responses in identical twins.

The V and J genes are TRBV27 and TRBJ2-2; TRBD2 agrees at 7 bases. The receptor's source is a woman under 30 in good health. The material sequenced was CD8+ T cells sorted from blood. The CDR3 nucleotides are TGTGCCAGCAGTTCTCCCCTGGAGCGGGGAAACACCGGGGAGCTGTTTTTT. Translating gives CASSSPLERGNTGELFF.